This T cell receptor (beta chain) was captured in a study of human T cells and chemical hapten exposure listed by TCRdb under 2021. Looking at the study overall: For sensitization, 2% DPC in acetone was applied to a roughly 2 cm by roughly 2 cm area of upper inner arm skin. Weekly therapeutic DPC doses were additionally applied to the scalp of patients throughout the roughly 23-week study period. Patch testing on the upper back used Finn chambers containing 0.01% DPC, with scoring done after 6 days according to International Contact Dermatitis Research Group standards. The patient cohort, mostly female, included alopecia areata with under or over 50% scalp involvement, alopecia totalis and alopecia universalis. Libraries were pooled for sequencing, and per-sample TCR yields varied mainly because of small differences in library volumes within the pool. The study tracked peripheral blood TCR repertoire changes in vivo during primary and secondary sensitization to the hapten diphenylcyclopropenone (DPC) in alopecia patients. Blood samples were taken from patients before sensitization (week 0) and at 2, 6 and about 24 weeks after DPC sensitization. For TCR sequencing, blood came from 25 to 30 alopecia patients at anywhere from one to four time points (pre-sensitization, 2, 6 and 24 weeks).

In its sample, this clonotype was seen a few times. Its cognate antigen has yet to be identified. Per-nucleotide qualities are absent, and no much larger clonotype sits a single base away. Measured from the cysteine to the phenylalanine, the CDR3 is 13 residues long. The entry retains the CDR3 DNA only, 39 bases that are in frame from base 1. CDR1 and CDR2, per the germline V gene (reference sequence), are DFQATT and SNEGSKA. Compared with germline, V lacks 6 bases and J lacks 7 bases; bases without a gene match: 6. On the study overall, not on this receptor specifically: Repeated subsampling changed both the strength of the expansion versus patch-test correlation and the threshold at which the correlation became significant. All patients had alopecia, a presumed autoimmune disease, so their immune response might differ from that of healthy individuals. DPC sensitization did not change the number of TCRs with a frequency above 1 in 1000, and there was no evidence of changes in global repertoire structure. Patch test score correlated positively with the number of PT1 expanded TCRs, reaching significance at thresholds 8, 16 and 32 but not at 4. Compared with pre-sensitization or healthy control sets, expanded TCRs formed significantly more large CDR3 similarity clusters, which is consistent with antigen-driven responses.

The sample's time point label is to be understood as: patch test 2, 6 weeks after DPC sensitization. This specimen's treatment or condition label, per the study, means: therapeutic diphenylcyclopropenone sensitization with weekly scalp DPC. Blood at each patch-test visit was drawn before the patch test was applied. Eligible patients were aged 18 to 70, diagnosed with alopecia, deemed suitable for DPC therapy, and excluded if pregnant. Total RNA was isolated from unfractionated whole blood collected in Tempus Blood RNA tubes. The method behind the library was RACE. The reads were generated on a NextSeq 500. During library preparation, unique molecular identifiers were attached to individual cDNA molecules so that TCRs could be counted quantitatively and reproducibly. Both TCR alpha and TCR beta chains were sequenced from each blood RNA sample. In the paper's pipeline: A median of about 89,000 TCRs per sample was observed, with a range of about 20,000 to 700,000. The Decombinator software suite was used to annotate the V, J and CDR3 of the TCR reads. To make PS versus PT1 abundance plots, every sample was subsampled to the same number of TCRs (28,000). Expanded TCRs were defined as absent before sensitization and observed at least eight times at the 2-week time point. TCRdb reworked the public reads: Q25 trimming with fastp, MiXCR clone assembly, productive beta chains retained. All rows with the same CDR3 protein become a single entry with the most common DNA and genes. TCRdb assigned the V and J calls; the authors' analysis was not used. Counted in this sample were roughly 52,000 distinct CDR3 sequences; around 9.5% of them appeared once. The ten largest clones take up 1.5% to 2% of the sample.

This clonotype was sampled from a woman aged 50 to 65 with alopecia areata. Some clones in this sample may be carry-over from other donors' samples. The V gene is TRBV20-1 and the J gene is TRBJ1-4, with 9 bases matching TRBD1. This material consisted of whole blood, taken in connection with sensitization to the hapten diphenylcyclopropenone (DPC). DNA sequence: TGCAGTGCGCCCGGACAGGGGAGTGAAAAACTGTTTTTT. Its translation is CSAPGQGSEKLFF.